This T cell receptor (beta chain) was captured by sequencing in a study of response to subunit inactivated influenza vaccine. Whole-study results and caveats: That few new T cells are recruited by each seasonal influenza vaccination was the authors' suggestion.

This clonotype was detected only a few times. Its matching antigen is unknown. TCRdb re-called the RT-PCR reads through MiXCR, storing one row per CDR3 protein. Of hundreds of thousands of distinct CDR3 sequences listed, approximately 17% are singletons. Looked up from germline, CDR1 is DFQATT and CDR2 is SNEGSKA (reference sequence). The CDR3 runs to 15 residues. V was shortened by 0 bases and J by 4 bases, with 12 bases between the two germline ends. This TCR was sampled from a man aged 45-65 years who received an inactivated influenza vaccine. The chain couples TRBV20-1 to TRBJ2-2, with D possibly being TRBD1 (5 bases). The material was PBMCs from blood, obtained approximately 5 days after vaccination. CDR3 coding DNA: TGCAGTGCTAGAGAAATAGGGGTGGGCACCGGGGAGCTGTTTTTT. Translated, it gives CSAREIGVGTGELFF.